This entry lists 5 T cell receptor beta chains sequenced from one sample in a study of blood T cells in healthy people across ages. A second 7 to 11 cycle PCR used barcoded and J-beta primers. In TCRdb, the 5' RACE reads were re-called with MiXCR into one record per CDR3 protein. The profile covers 600,000 or so distinct CDR3 sequences, with around 50% appearing a single time and around 23% taken by the ten largest. Sequenced sample: blood. Source of these receptors: a man at least 80 years old in good health.

The rearrangement joins TRBV10-1 to TRBJ1-2; 8 nucleotides match TRBD1. Germline V lookup: CDR1 WNHNN, CDR2 SYGVQD (reference sequence). V was clipped by 3 bases and J by 10 bases; unmatched bases: 7. The length of the CDR3 is 13 residues. CDR3 nucleotides: TGCGCCAGCAGTGACGGGACAGGTAGTTTCTACACCTTC. Protein: CASSDGTGSFYTF.

The rearrangement links TRBV20-1 to TRBJ2-1; no reliable D call. CDR3 length: 16 residues. Germline loops: CDR1 DFQATT, CDR2 SNEGSKA (reference sequence). The ends were cut back, 3 bases at V and 5 bases at J, with 20 bases in the middle. The DNA of the CDR3 is TGCAGTGCTAGTACCCTCGGACGGCCTTATAACAATGAGCAGTTCTTC. Translated, it gives CSASTLGRPYNNEQFF.

The chain combines TRBV3-1 with TRBJ2-1, with D tentatively TRBD2 (6 bases). With 6 bases removed from V and 9 bases from J, the gap between germline ends came to 18 bases. Germline V gene lookup returns CDR1 LGHDT and CDR2 YNNKEL (reference sequence). This CDR3 spans 14 amino acids. The CDR3 is CASSPWAGRGEQFF. The CDR3 DNA is TGTGCCAGCAGTCCTTGGGCGGGACGCGGTGAGCAGTTCTTC.

This clonotype appeared a few times. The chain carries TRBV6-5 and TRBJ1-4; TRBD1 might be the D (6 bases). Germline values: CDR1 MNHEY, CDR2 SVGAGI. Trimming shortened V by 2 bases and J by 3 bases, and 10 bases separated the two germline ends. The CDR3 consists of 15 residues. Written as DNA, the CDR3 is TGTGCCAGCAGTTACAAGGGGGGCCCTAATGAAAAACTGTTTTTT. Amino acids: CASSYKGGPNEKLFF.

The chain uses TRBV7-8 and TRBJ2-3; possibly TRBD1 for D (5 bases). Germline V gives CDR1 SGHVS, CDR2 FQNEAQ. Trimming cost V 1 base and J 5 bases, with 10 bases left between them. The CDR3 runs to 14 residues. CDR3 in amino acids: CASSLVWGGDTQYF. DNA of the CDR3: TGTGCCAGCAGCTTAGTATGGGGCGGAGATACGCAGTATTTT.